A selection of T cell receptor beta chains follows, all from one sample in a study of cytomegalovirus exposure and HLA in healthy donors. Data came from immunoSEQ multiplex PCR; TCRdb stores just in-frame clones and leaves some out. The profile shows 70,000 to 95,000 clones, 65% to 85% of them singletons. The sequencing input was PBMCs. The receptor source for this set is a man younger than 35 in good health and CMV-seronegative. CDR3s include the opening cysteine and the closing phenylalanine or tryptophan. Fields, in order: clone size, J gene, V gene, D gene, CDR3 protein, CDR3 DNA. D genes are given only for firm matches. Expanded clones get a size class; other rows say once, few or many, or leave the size out.

clone size: .
J gene: TRBJ2-5
V gene: TRBV19
D gene: .
CDR3 protein: CASSPQGLETQYF
CDR3 DNA: TGTGCCAGTAGCCCCCAGGGTTTAGAGACCCAGTACTTC

clone size: medium-sized
J gene: TRBJ2-7
V gene: TRBV6-1
D gene: .
CDR3 protein: CASSEAEGALYEQYF
CDR3 DNA: TGTGCCAGCAGTGAAGCGGAGGGGGCTCTCTACGAGCAGTACTTC

clone size: .
J gene: TRBJ2-7
V gene: TRBV11-2
D gene: TRBD1
CDR3 protein: CASSWGTGSTYEQYF
CDR3 DNA: TGTGCCAGCAGCTGGGGGACAGGGTCCACCTACGAGCAGTACTTC

clone size: .
J gene: TRBJ1-1
V gene: TRBV19
D gene: TRBD1
CDR3 protein: CASSIGRQGGTEAFF
CDR3 DNA: TGTGCCAGTAGTATAGGTAGGCAGGGGGGCACTGAAGCTTTCTTT

clone size: .
J gene: TRBJ2-3
V gene: TRBV5-6
D gene: TRBD1
CDR3 protein: CASIFRPGTGIDTQYF
CDR3 DNA: TGTGCCAGCATCTTTAGACCAGGGACAGGGATAGATACGCAGTATTTT

clone size: .
J gene: TRBJ2-7
V gene: TRBV5-4
D gene: .
CDR3 protein: CASSLQGAYEQYF
CDR3 DNA: TGTGCCAGCAGCTTACAGGGTGCCTACGAGCAGTACTTC

clone size: .
J gene: TRBJ1-1
V gene: TRBV4-1
D gene: TRBD1
CDR3 protein: CASSPGGRTEAFF
CDR3 DNA: TGCGCCAGCAGCCCAGGGGGTCGCACTGAAGCTTTCTTT

clone size: .
J gene: TRBJ1-2
V gene: TRBV28
D gene: TRBD1
CDR3 protein: CASSTSGTGAPLFNGYTF
CDR3 DNA: TGTGCCAGCAGTACCTCCGGGACAGGGGCTCCTTTATTCAATGGCTACACCTTC

clone size: .
J gene: TRBJ1-1
V gene: TRBV19
D gene: .
CDR3 protein: CASSANPDTEAFF
CDR3 DNA: TGTGCCAGTAGCGCAAACCCGGACACTGAAGCTTTCTTT

clone size: .
J gene: TRBJ2-7
V gene: TRBV9
D gene: .
CDR3 protein: CASSVNPLESYEQYF
CDR3 DNA: TGTGCCAGCAGCGTAAACCCCCTAGAGTCGTACGAGCAGTACTTC

clone size: .
J gene: TRBJ2-2
V gene: TRBV13
D gene: .
CDR3 protein: CASSLDSANTGELFF
CDR3 DNA: TGTGCCAGCAGCTTAGACAGTGCGAACACCGGGGAGCTGTTTTTT

clone size: .
J gene: TRBJ2-6
V gene: TRBV25-1
D gene: .
CDR3 protein: CASSPGGVSGANVLTF
CDR3 DNA: TGTGCCAGCAGTCCCGGGGGAGTTTCTGGGGCCAACGTCCTGACTTTC

clone size: few
J gene: TRBJ2-1
V gene: TRBV6-5
D gene: TRBD1
CDR3 protein: CASSTVGGPRFF
CDR3 DNA: TGTGCCAGCAGCACCGTAGGGGGCCCCAGGTTCTTC

clone size: .
J gene: TRBJ1-1
V gene: TRBV27
D gene: .
CDR3 protein: CASSHRAGTEAFF
CDR3 DNA: TGTGCCAGCAGCCACAGGGCTGGTACTGAAGCTTTCTTT

clone size: .
J gene: TRBJ1-3
V gene: TRBV7-9
D gene: .
CDR3 protein: CASSLNTGNTIYF
CDR3 DNA: TGTGCCAGCAGCTTAAATACTGGAAACACCATATATTTT

clone size: .
J gene: TRBJ2-5
V gene: TRBV7-9
D gene: TRBD2
CDR3 protein: CASSLRGGLQETQYF
CDR3 DNA: TGTGCCAGCAGCTTGCGCGGGGGTCTCCAAGAGACCCAGTACTTC

clone size: few
J gene: TRBJ1-1
V gene: TRBV21-1
D gene: .
CDR3 protein: CASSKGLGRRGNSNTEAFF
CDR3 DNA: TGTGCCAGCAGCAAAGGGCTGGGTCGCAGGGGCAACTCGAACACTGAAGCTTTCTTT